These 8 T cell receptor beta chains were all obtained from the same sample, sequenced in a study of cytomegalovirus exposure and HLA in healthy donors. The PCR used 60 Vbeta and 13 Jbeta primers. The table came from immunoSEQ multiplex PCR; TCRdb's copy has only in-frame clones and leaves some out. The sample lists some 180,000 clones, roughly 80% occurring once. Sequenced input: PBMCs. These TCRs come from a man aged 35-49 years in good health and CMV-seronegative.

The V and J genes are TRBV28 and TRBJ2-1, with D unresolved. Germline CDR1 reads MDHEN; CDR2 reads SYDVKM. V lost 2 bases and J lost 9, with 11 bases in between. CDR3 length equals 13 residues. The CDR3 reads CASSLRARGEQFF. The DNA for the CDR3 is TGTGCCAGCAGTTTAAGAGCCCGTGGTGAGCAGTTCTTC. Full variable domain (rest looked up from reference TRBV28 and TRBJ2-1): DVKVTQSSRYLVKRTGEKVFLECVQDMDHENMFWYRQDPGLGLRLIYFSYDVKMKEKGDIPEGYSVSREKKERFSLILESASTNQTSMYLCASSLRARGEQFFGPGTRLTVL.

The genes are TRBV19 and TRBJ1-5; D unresolved. This CDR3 comprises 15 residues. The germline V gene has CDR1 LNHDA and CDR2 SQIVND (reference sequence). Trimming cost V 4 bases and J 0 bases, with 10 bases left between them. CDR3 protein: CASSTGPYSNQPQHF. CDR3 sequence (DNA): TGTGCCAGTAGTACTGGGCCTTATAGCAATCAGCCCCAGCATTTT.

This sequence joins TRBV10-3 and TRBJ2-3, with D possibly matching TRBD2 (7 bases). The CDR3 loop spans 13 amino acids. Trimming cost V 7 bases and J 4 bases, with 12 bases left between them. Per germline, CDR1 ENHRY and CDR2 SYGVKD. CDR3 in DNA: TGTGCCATCATGGGGGGGGCGGCAGATACGCAGTATTTT. This sequence encodes CAIMGGAADTQYF.

This chain uses TRBV18 with TRBJ2-7, with 7 bases matching TRBD1. Trimming took 6 bases from V and 0 from J; bases not matched to a gene: 14. CDR3 length: 17 amino acids. Germline V gives CDR1 KGHSH, CDR2 LQKENI. The CDR3: CASSGLTRDSTSYEQYF. In DNA form, the CDR3 reads TGTGCCAGCTCTGGACTTACCCGGGACAGTACCTCCTACGAGCAGTACTTC.

The CDR3 region is CASSLLMGLQNTGELFF. The DNA of the CDR3 is TGTGCCAGCAGTTTATTAATGGGACTACAGAACACCGGGGAGCTGTTTTTT. The chain uses TRBV27 and TRBJ2-2; 7 bases fit TRBD2. The germline V gene has CDR1 MNHEY and CDR2 SMNVEV (reference sequence). The trim removed 1 base at V and 1 base at J, leaving 6 bases unmatched. The CDR3 totals 17 residues.

This clone was observed a handful of times. The chain links TRBV7-9 to TRBJ1-1; D remains ambiguous. The CDR3 is made up of 15 amino acids. Between the trimmed V and J ends, which lost 4 bases and 0 bases, there was a span of 12 bases. Germline V gives CDR1 SEHNR, CDR2 FQNEAQ (reference sequence). The CDR3 DNA reads TGTGCCAGCAGCTACCGAGGGCAGCTGAACACTGAAGCTTTCTTT. Translated, it gives CASSYRGQLNTEAFF.

The chain carries TRBV7-3 and TRBJ2-5; tentatively, D is TRBD2 (6 bases). CDR1 is SGHTA and CDR2 is FQGTGA in the germline V gene. The CDR3 runs to 15 residues. The V and J ends lost 3 bases and 3 bases respectively, with 14 bases between them. For the CDR3, the DNA is TGTGCCAGCAGCTTGGTGGGAGGAGGAAAAGAGACCCAGTACTTC. Protein product: CASSLVGGGKETQYF.

The chain couples TRBV6-5 to TRBJ1-1, with D hard to call. V gave up 6 bases and J gave up 1 base, with 9 bases separating them. The CDR3 covers 13 residues. Germline V gene sequence: CDR1 MNHEY, CDR2 SVGAGI. CDR3 in DNA: TGTGCCAGCAGAGTGCGACAGAACACTGAAGCTTTCTTT. It encodes CASRVRQNTEAFF.